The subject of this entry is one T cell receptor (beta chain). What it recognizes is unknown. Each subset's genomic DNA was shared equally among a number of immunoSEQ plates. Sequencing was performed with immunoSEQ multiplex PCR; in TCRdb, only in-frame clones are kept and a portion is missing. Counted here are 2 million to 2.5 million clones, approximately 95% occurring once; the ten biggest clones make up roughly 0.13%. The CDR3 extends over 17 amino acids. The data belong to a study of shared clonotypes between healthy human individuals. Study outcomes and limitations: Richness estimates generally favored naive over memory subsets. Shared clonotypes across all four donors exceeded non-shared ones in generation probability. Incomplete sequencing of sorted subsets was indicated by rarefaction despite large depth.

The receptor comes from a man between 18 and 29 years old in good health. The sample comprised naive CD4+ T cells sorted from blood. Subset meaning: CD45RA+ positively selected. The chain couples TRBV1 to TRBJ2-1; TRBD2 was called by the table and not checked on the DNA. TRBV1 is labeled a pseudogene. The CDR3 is CTSSHSTYGTSLNEQFF. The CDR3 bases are TGCACCAGCAGCCACTCAACATACGGGACTAGCCTCAATGAGCAGTTCTTC.